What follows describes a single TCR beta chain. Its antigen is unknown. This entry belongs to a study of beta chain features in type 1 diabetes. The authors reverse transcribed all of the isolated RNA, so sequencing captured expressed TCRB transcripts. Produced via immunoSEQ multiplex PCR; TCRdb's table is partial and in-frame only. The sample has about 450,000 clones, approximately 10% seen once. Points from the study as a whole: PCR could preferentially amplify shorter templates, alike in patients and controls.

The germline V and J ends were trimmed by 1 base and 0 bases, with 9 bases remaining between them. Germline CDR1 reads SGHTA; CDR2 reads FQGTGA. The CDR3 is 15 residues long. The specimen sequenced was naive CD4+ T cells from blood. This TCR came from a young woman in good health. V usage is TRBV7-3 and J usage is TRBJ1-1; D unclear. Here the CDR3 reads CASSLSLALNTEAFF. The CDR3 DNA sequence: TGTGCCAGCAGCTTAAGCCTAGCTCTGAACACTGAAGCTTTCTTT.